A selection of T cell receptor beta chains follows, all from one sample in a study of identifying expanded T cells in peripheral blood. Generated by immunoSEQ multiplex PCR, the TCRdb table keeps only in-frame clones and is missing some. The sample shows more than 55,000 clones, 70% to 90% of them seen only once. Sequencing input: blood. These receptors were taken from a person aged 18 to 69 in good health. The CDR3 runs from the conserved cysteine through the conserved F or W. D genes are given only for firm matches. The size of a clone is reported for some rows only, either as once, few or many, or as a class for expanded clones.

abundance: NA
j_gene: TRBJ2-6
d_gene: NA
v_gene: TRBV7-2
CDR3nt: TGTGCCAGCAGCGCCCCCTCTGGGGCCAACGTCCTGACTTTC
CDR3aa: CASSAPSGANVLTF

abundance: NA
j_gene: TRBJ2-3
d_gene: NA
v_gene: TRBV6-4
CDR3nt: TGTGCCAGCTCCTCGGGTGGCACAGATACGCAGTATTTT
CDR3aa: CASSSGGTDTQYF

abundance: NA
j_gene: TRBJ1-2
d_gene: TRBD1
v_gene: TRBV28
CDR3nt: TGTGCCAGCAGTTTAGAGGGGGCCCTTCCTAACTATGGCTACACCTTC
CDR3aa: CASSLEGALPNYGYTF

abundance: once
j_gene: TRBJ2-3
d_gene: NA
v_gene: TRBV10-1
CDR3nt: TGCGCCAGCAGTGAGTCTTTTTCCACAGGGAAGGATACGCAGTATTTT
CDR3aa: CASSESFSTGKDTQYF

abundance: NA
j_gene: TRBJ1-2
d_gene: NA
v_gene: TRBV28
CDR3nt: TGTGCCAGCAGTGGGTCCGCCAGGGTCTATGGCTACACCTTC
CDR3aa: CASSGSARVYGYTF

abundance: NA
j_gene: TRBJ1-4
d_gene: NA
v_gene: TRBV7-9
CDR3nt: TGTGCCAGCAGCTTAGTGGGCACCTATGAAAAACTGTTTTTT
CDR3aa: CASSLVGTYEKLFF

abundance: NA
j_gene: TRBJ2-7
d_gene: TRBD2
v_gene: TRBV28
CDR3nt: TGTGCCAGCAGTTCAACCCACCCGGGGACTAGCGGGAGGTCCTACGAGCAGTACTTC
CDR3aa: CASSSTHPGTSGRSYEQYF

abundance: NA
j_gene: TRBJ1-2
d_gene: TRBD1
v_gene: TRBV6-5
CDR3nt: TGTGCCAGCAGGTTGGACAGGGGGCAGTATGGCTACACCTTC
CDR3aa: CASRLDRGQYGYTF

abundance: NA
j_gene: TRBJ1-1
d_gene: NA
v_gene: TRBV29-1
CDR3nt: TGCAGCGTTCATTTTTCAGGGGCAAACACTGAAGCTTTCTTT
CDR3aa: CSVHFSGANTEAFF

abundance: NA
j_gene: TRBJ1-1
d_gene: NA
v_gene: TRBV7-2
CDR3nt: TGTGCCAGCAGCTTAGAAGCAGGGAACACTGAAGCTTTCTTT
CDR3aa: CASSLEAGNTEAFF

abundance: NA
j_gene: TRBJ2-5
d_gene: NA
v_gene: TRBV7-2
CDR3nt: TGTGCCAGCAGCCAATCTACAGGGTGGGAGACCCAGTACTTC
CDR3aa: CASSQSTGWETQYF

abundance: NA
j_gene: TRBJ1-1
d_gene: TRBD1
v_gene: TRBV5-1
CDR3nt: TGCGCCAGCAGCTCCGGACAGGAAACCTTCGACACTGAAGCTTTCTTT
CDR3aa: CASSSGQETFDTEAFF

abundance: NA
j_gene: TRBJ1-3
d_gene: NA
v_gene: TRBV30
CDR3nt: TGTGCCTGGAGTGTATCGGGGGGGCTTGGAAACACCATATATTTT
CDR3aa: CAWSVSGGLGNTIYF

abundance: once
j_gene: TRBJ2-7
d_gene: TRBD2
v_gene: TRBV18
CDR3nt: TGTGCCAGCTCACCGGGACTAGCGGGAGTTTCCGAGCAGTACTTC
CDR3aa: CASSPGLAGVSEQYF

abundance: NA
j_gene: TRBJ2-7
d_gene: TRBD2
v_gene: TRBV7-2
CDR3nt: TGTGCCAGCAGCCGCAGTAGCGGGAACGAGCAGTACTTC
CDR3aa: CASSRSSGNEQYF

abundance: NA
j_gene: TRBJ1-2
d_gene: NA
v_gene: TRBV5-8
CDR3nt: TGTGCCAGCAGCTTGGGACAGCTCGGGGTCTATGGCTACACCTTC
CDR3aa: CASSLGQLGVYGYTF

abundance: NA
j_gene: TRBJ1-2
d_gene: TRBD1
v_gene: TRBV28
CDR3nt: TGTGCCAGCAGTTTAACCCGGACAGGGCTTTATGGCTACACCTTC
CDR3aa: CASSLTRTGLYGYTF

abundance: NA
j_gene: TRBJ1-2
d_gene: TRBD1
v_gene: TRBV5-4
CDR3nt: TGTGCCAGCAGCTTGGCCCGACAGGGCTATGGCTACACCTTC
CDR3aa: CASSLARQGYGYTF

abundance: NA
j_gene: TRBJ2-7
d_gene: NA
v_gene: TRBV29-1
CDR3nt: TGCAGCGTTGAGGTGGGGGTGAGCGAGCAGTACTTC
CDR3aa: CSVEVGVSEQYF

abundance: NA
j_gene: TRBJ2-7
d_gene: TRBD2
v_gene: TRBV5-1
CDR3nt: TGCGCCAGCAGCGCGGGACTAGCGGGCCCCTACGAGCAGTACTTC
CDR3aa: CASSAGLAGPYEQYF

abundance: NA
j_gene: TRBJ1-1
d_gene: TRBD1
v_gene: TRBV4-1
CDR3nt: TGCGCCAGCAGCCAAGAGGTGACAGGGGACACTGAAGCTTTCTTT
CDR3aa: CASSQEVTGDTEAFF

abundance: NA
j_gene: TRBJ2-7
d_gene: TRBD2
v_gene: TRBV27
CDR3nt: TGTGCCAGCAGTTACGGGGCGGGCGGGAGTTACGAGCAGTACTTC
CDR3aa: CASSYGAGGSYEQYF

abundance: few
j_gene: TRBJ1-3
d_gene: TRBD1
v_gene: TRBV5-1
CDR3nt: TGCGCCAGCAGCCTGGGAGACAGGGTTCCTGGAAACACCATATATTTT
CDR3aa: CASSLGDRVPGNTIYF

abundance: NA
j_gene: TRBJ2-7
d_gene: NA
v_gene: TRBV9
CDR3nt: TGTGCCAGCAGCGTAGCTCTGGGGGGCTACGAGCAGTACTTC
CDR3aa: CASSVALGGYEQYF

abundance: NA
j_gene: TRBJ1-2
d_gene: NA
v_gene: TRBV28
CDR3nt: TGTGCCAGCACCCACAGGGCGAACTATGGCTACACCTTC
CDR3aa: CASTHRANYGYTF

abundance: NA
j_gene: TRBJ1-2
d_gene: NA
v_gene: TRBV7-9
CDR3nt: TGTGCCAGCAGCTCATATGCCTATGGCTACACCTTC
CDR3aa: CASSSYAYGYTF

abundance: NA
j_gene: TRBJ2-7
d_gene: TRBD1
v_gene: TRBV5-1
CDR3nt: TGCGCCAGCAGCCCAGAGGGGACAGGGATCAACGAGCAGTACTTC
CDR3aa: CASSPEGTGINEQYF

abundance: NA
j_gene: TRBJ2-7
d_gene: TRBD2
v_gene: TRBV5-4
CDR3nt: TGTGCCAGCAGCCACCCCCGGACTAGCGGGGCCTACGAGCAGTACTTC
CDR3aa: CASSHPRTSGAYEQYF

abundance: NA
j_gene: TRBJ2-7
d_gene: TRBD2
v_gene: TRBV28
CDR3nt: TGTGCCAGCATGGTAGGCGGGAGGGCCTACGAGCAGTACTTC
CDR3aa: CASMVGGRAYEQYF

abundance: NA
j_gene: TRBJ2-7
d_gene: NA
v_gene: TRBV7-2
CDR3nt: TGTGCCAGCAGCTCCCCGGGACACTCCTACGAGCAGTACTTC
CDR3aa: CASSSPGHSYEQYF

abundance: NA
j_gene: TRBJ1-1
d_gene: NA
v_gene: TRBV5-6
CDR3nt: TGTGCCAGCACCATCTTGGAGCTAAGATTAAACACTGAAGCTTTCTTT
CDR3aa: CASTILELRLNTEAFF

abundance: few
j_gene: TRBJ1-6
d_gene: NA
v_gene: TRBV6-1
CDR3nt: TGTGCCAGCAGTGAAGCGCACCCTTATAATTCACCCCTCCACTTT
CDR3aa: CASSEAHPYNSPLHF

abundance: NA
j_gene: TRBJ1-1
d_gene: NA
v_gene: TRBV6-5
CDR3nt: TGTGCCAGCAGTTACTCTTCCATGAACACTGAAGCTTTCTTT
CDR3aa: CASSYSSMNTEAFF

abundance: NA
j_gene: TRBJ2-3
d_gene: TRBD2
v_gene: TRBV2
CDR3nt: TGTGCCAGCAGTGAATCTAGCGGGAGCGCGTATACGCAGTATTTT
CDR3aa: CASSESSGSAYTQYF

abundance: NA
j_gene: TRBJ2-3
d_gene: NA
v_gene: TRBV25-1
CDR3nt: TGTGCCAGCAGTGGGAGGGGAGATACGCAGTATTTT
CDR3aa: CASSGRGDTQYF

abundance: NA
j_gene: TRBJ2-1
d_gene: NA
v_gene: TRBV20-1
CDR3nt: TGCAGTGTTGAACCAGGGAATGAGCAGTTCTTC
CDR3aa: CSVEPGNEQFF

abundance: NA
j_gene: TRBJ2-1
d_gene: NA
v_gene: TRBV6-6
CDR3nt: TGTGCCAGCAGACCCCGCGAGGGGGGGTCTTTCGATGAGCAGTTCTTC
CDR3aa: CASRPREGGSFDEQFF

abundance: once
j_gene: TRBJ2-7
d_gene: NA
v_gene: TRBV5-1
CDR3nt: TGCGCCAGCAGAACGGACGCCGTCTCCTACGAGCAGTACTTC
CDR3aa: CASRTDAVSYEQYF

abundance: once
j_gene: TRBJ1-1
d_gene: NA
v_gene: TRBV10-2
CDR3nt: TGCGCCAGCAGTGACCCGTGGGGTAATGGGAACACTGAAGCTTTCTTT
CDR3aa: CASSDPWGNGNTEAFF

abundance: NA
j_gene: TRBJ2-3
d_gene: NA
v_gene: TRBV11-2
CDR3nt: TGTGCCAGCAGCTTAGATTGGCTCCGCACAGATACGCAGTATTTT
CDR3aa: CASSLDWLRTDTQYF

abundance: NA
j_gene: TRBJ2-5
d_gene: TRBD1
v_gene: TRBV6-1
CDR3nt: TGTGCCAGCAGCGAAGCCGGGACAGGGGGAAAGTACCAAGAGACCCAGTACTTC
CDR3aa: CASSEAGTGGKYQETQYF

abundance: medium-sized
j_gene: TRBJ2-5
d_gene: TRBD2
v_gene: TRBV2
CDR3nt: TGTGCCAGCACCGGGACTAGATGGGAGACCCAGTACTTC
CDR3aa: CASTGTRWETQYF

abundance: few
j_gene: TRBJ1-5
d_gene: TRBD1
v_gene: TRBV19
CDR3nt: TGTGCCAGTCGCGACGGACAGGGTAACTACCAGCCCCAGCATTTT
CDR3aa: CASRDGQGNYQPQHF

abundance: NA
j_gene: TRBJ1-1
d_gene: NA
v_gene: TRBV11-2
CDR3nt: TGTGCCAGCAGCTTAGGGCGAAGGGTCGGGGAAGCTTTCTTT
CDR3aa: CASSLGRRVGEAFF

abundance: NA
j_gene: TRBJ1-2
d_gene: TRBD1
v_gene: TRBV27
CDR3nt: TGTGCCAGCAGTCCCGACAGGGGGCATGGCTACACCTTC
CDR3aa: CASSPDRGHGYTF

abundance: once
j_gene: TRBJ1-1
d_gene: NA
v_gene: TRBV5-4
CDR3nt: TGTGCCAGCACCCTGGGACGGCAAAACACTGAAGCTTTCTTT
CDR3aa: CASTLGRQNTEAFF

abundance: NA
j_gene: TRBJ2-6
d_gene: TRBD1
v_gene: TRBV7-9
CDR3nt: TGTGCCAGCAGCAACCGGGACAGGATGCGCGGCTCTGGGGCCAACGTCCTGACTTTC
CDR3aa: CASSNRDRMRGSGANVLTF

abundance: NA
j_gene: TRBJ1-3
d_gene: NA
v_gene: TRBV9
CDR3nt: TGTGCCAGCAGTATCGGTGTGGCTGGAAACACCATATATTTT
CDR3aa: CASSIGVAGNTIYF

abundance: NA
j_gene: TRBJ2-1
d_gene: NA
v_gene: TRBV6-1
CDR3nt: TGTGCCAGCAGTGAAGAGGCAGGGAATTACAATGAGCAGTTCTTC
CDR3aa: CASSEEAGNYNEQFF

abundance: once
j_gene: TRBJ2-3
d_gene: TRBD2
v_gene: TRBV19
CDR3nt: TGTGCCAGTAGTATCGGGGAAGCGGGGGGGGCTCTGGATACGCAGTATTTT
CDR3aa: CASSIGEAGGALDTQYF

abundance: NA
j_gene: TRBJ2-3
d_gene: TRBD1
v_gene: TRBV7-3
CDR3nt: TGTGCCAGCAGCCCCAGACAGGGTTCCGCAGATACGCAGTATTTT
CDR3aa: CASSPRQGSADTQYF

abundance: NA
j_gene: TRBJ2-3
d_gene: TRBD1
v_gene: TRBV18
CDR3nt: TGTGCCAGCTCACCTCGGTCAGGGGGCTCAGATACGCAGTATTTT
CDR3aa: CASSPRSGGSDTQYF

abundance: once
j_gene: TRBJ2-7
d_gene: NA
v_gene: TRBV7-2
CDR3nt: TGTGCCAGCAGCTCCTCGCGGGCGCCATCCTACGAGCAGTACTTC
CDR3aa: CASSSSRAPSYEQYF

abundance: NA
j_gene: TRBJ2-1
d_gene: NA
v_gene: TRBV7-2
CDR3nt: TGTGCCAGCAGCTCCCAGGGTTCAGTACGCTACAATGAGCAGTTCTTC
CDR3aa: CASSSQGSVRYNEQFF

abundance: NA
j_gene: TRBJ1-4
d_gene: NA
v_gene: TRBV19
CDR3nt: TGTGCCAGCGCCAGCAACGGGGTTGCAACTAATGAAAAACTGTTTTTT
CDR3aa: CASASNGVATNEKLFF

abundance: NA
j_gene: TRBJ2-5
d_gene: NA
v_gene: TRBV5-1
CDR3nt: TGCGCCAGCAGCTTCCAAGAGACCCAGTACTTC
CDR3aa: CASSFQETQYF

abundance: NA
j_gene: TRBJ2-1
d_gene: NA
v_gene: TRBV2
CDR3nt: TGTGCCAGCAGGAGCGGGTTTTCTGCCAATGAGCAGTTCTTC
CDR3aa: CASRSGFSANEQFF

abundance: NA
j_gene: TRBJ1-1
d_gene: NA
v_gene: TRBV5-1
CDR3nt: TGCGCCAGCAGCCCTACTACAGGGCCGGGTAGCGGAACTGAAGCTTTCTTT
CDR3aa: CASSPTTGPGSGTEAFF

abundance: NA
j_gene: TRBJ2-2
d_gene: NA
v_gene: TRBV18
CDR3nt: TGTGCCAGCTCACCACAGGAGGGGGCGGCCACCGGGGAGCTGTTTTTT
CDR3aa: CASSPQEGAATGELFF